This entry lists 28 T cell receptor beta chains sequenced from one sample in a study of OX40 agonist ivuxolimab in advanced cancers. Receptors were amplified or captured by the immunoSEQ multiplex PCR assay. The table was pulled from immuneACCESS by TCRdb, which kept in-frame rearrangements only. Such tables lose some clones; where checked, under half of the loss comes from unresolved V genes, and the rest has no known cause. In all, the sample holds about 160,000 clones, and around 94% of those were seen once. Approximately 0.32% of the sample comes from the top ten. The sample was CD4+ or CD8+ T cells sorted from blood, taken in a trial of the OX40 agonist ivuxolimab. The receptors originated from an adult with an advanced solid tumor such as melanoma, head and neck, liver or kidney cancer.

The chain joins TRBV5-1 to TRBJ1-5, with 7 bases aligning to TRBD1. CDR1 is SGHRS and CDR2 is YFSETQ in the germline V gene. The J segment lost 3 bases and the V segment lost 3 bases, leaving 3 bases of the junction unmatched. The CDR3 runs to 14 residues. The CDR3 is CASSSGQLNQPQHF. The CDR3, as DNA: TGCGCCAGCAGCTCGGGACAGCTCAATCAGCCCCAGCATTTT. Using reference TRBV5-1 and TRBJ1-5 for the parts outside the CDR3, the full variable domain is KAGVTQTPRYLIKTRGQQVTLSCSPISGHRSVSWYQQTPGQGLQFLFEYFSETQRNKGNFPGRFSGRQFSNSRSEMNVSTLELGDSALYLCASSSGQLNQPQHFGDGTRLSIL.

The chain uses TRBV27 and TRBJ1-1, with a weak D call TRBD1 (5 bases). This CDR3 comprises 12 residues. Germline V gene sequence: CDR1 MNHEY, CDR2 SMNVEV (reference sequence). Trimming removed 4 bases from V and 11 bases from J, with 14 bases in between. For the CDR3, the DNA is TGTGCCAGCAGTTCCCTTAGAGGGGAGGCTTTCTTT. Translating it yields CASSSLRGEAFF.

CDR3 sequence reads: CASSPIPGNTIYF. In DNA, the CDR3 is TGTGCCAGCAGTCCGATACCGGGGAACACCATATATTTT. The chain couples TRBV7-3 to TRBJ1-3; D uncertain. The CDR3 has 13 amino acids. The V gene's germline CDR1 is SGHTA and CDR2 FQGTGA. With 6 bases removed from V and 7 bases from J, the gap between germline ends came to 13 bases. Filled out from reference TRBV7-3 and TRBJ1-3, the complete variable domain reads GAGVSQTPSNKVTEKGKYVELRCDPISGHTALYWYRQSLGQGPEFLIYFQGTGAADDSGLPNDRFFAVRPEGSVSTLKIQRTERGDSAVYLCASSPIPGNTIYFGEGSWLTVV.

V and J are TRBV6-6 and TRBJ2-5, with D hard to call. This CDR3 has 11 residues. Germline assignment: CDR1 MNHNY and CDR2 SVGAGI (reference sequence). Trimming removed 7 bases from V and 5 bases from J, with 8 bases in between. DNA for the CDR3: TGTGCCAGCAATTCTGGGGAGACCCAGTACTTC. Residues: CASNSGETQYF.

This chain links TRBV18 with TRBJ2-3; 7 bases are a match to TRBD1. Germline loops: CDR1 KGHSH, CDR2 LQKENI. There are 16 residues in the CDR3. V trimming: 3 bases; J trimming: 3 bases; junction bases outside the gene matches: 9. The DNA for the CDR3 is TGTGCCAGCTCACCCCAGACAGGGAAGGTGACAGATACGCAGTATTTT. Its translation is CASSPQTGKVTDTQYF.

The chain employs TRBV6-5 and TRBJ1-2; D not certain. V lost 5 bases and J lost 4, with 11 bases in between. The CDR3 consists of 13 residues. Germline V lookup: CDR1 MNHEY, CDR2 SVGAGI. The CDR3 here is CASSPSNSYGYTF. Written as DNA, the CDR3 is TGTGCCAGCAGTCCTTCTAACAGCTATGGCTACACCTTC.

The V call is TRBV5-4, the J call TRBJ1-4, with D perhaps TRBD1 (6 bases). V lost 4 bases and J 4 bases, leaving 14 bases between the germline ends. Germline CDR1 reads SGHNT; CDR2 reads YYREEE (reference sequence). The CDR3 length is 15 residues. Written as DNA, the CDR3 is TGTGCCAGCAGCGGTACAGGGAAGGGTAATGAAAAACTGTTTTTT. Translating gives CASSGTGKGNEKLFF.

The chain recombines TRBV9 with TRBJ2-5; D perhaps matches TRBD2 (5 bases). Per the germline V gene, CDR1 is SGDLS and CDR2 is YYNGEE. Trimming removed 1 base from V and 3 bases from J, with 7 bases in between. This CDR3 is 13 amino acids long. The CDR3 protein is CASSVWGEETQYF. CDR3 DNA: TGTGCCAGCAGCGTATGGGGAGAAGAGACCCAGTACTTC.

J is TRBJ2-1 and V is TRBV5-1; D assignment may be TRBD1 or TRBD2 (6 bases each). CDR3 size: 15 residues. The germline V and J ends were trimmed by 3 bases and 9 bases, with 19 bases remaining between them. Germline assignment: CDR1 SGHRS and CDR2 YFSETQ. The CDR3 DNA is TGCGCCAGCAGCTCCGCTTGGGGGGCGCGGGGTGAGCAGTTCTTC. Translated: CASSSAWGARGEQFF.

This clone is a singleton in its sample. This chain joins TRBV7-9 and TRBJ1-1, with no clear D. The V gene's germline CDR1 is SEHNR and CDR2 FQNEAQ (reference sequence). The V end was cut by 5 bases, the J end by 1 base, with 11 bases between. The CDR3 extends over 14 amino acids. As DNA, the CDR3 is TGTGCCAGCAGCCGGCCTGGAGGGAACACTGAAGCTTTCTTT. Its translation is CASSRPGGNTEAFF. Drawing the rest from reference TRBV7-9 and TRBJ1-1, the complete variable domain is DTGVSQNPRHKITKRGQNVTFRCDPISEHNRLYWYRQTLGQGPEFLTYFQNEAQLEKSRLLSDRFSAERPKGSFSTLEIQRTEQGDSAMYLCASSRPGGNTEAFFGQGTRLTVV.

This chain connects TRBV18 to TRBJ2-2, with D possibly matching TRBD1 (5 bases). The germline V gene has CDR1 KGHSH and CDR2 LQKENI. The V end lost 2 bases, the J end lost 5 bases, and 12 bases lay between the germline ends. There are 15 residues in the CDR3. The CDR3 sequence is CASSPNSQATGELFF. The CDR3 DNA reads as TGTGCCAGCTCACCAAATTCACAGGCTACCGGGGAGCTGTTTTTT.

The CDR3 here is CASSKEPGTGIYGYTF. DNA for the CDR3: TGTGCCAGCAGCAAAGAGCCCGGGACAGGGATCTATGGCTACACCTTC. The J gene is TRBJ1-2, the V gene TRBV21-1; TRBD1 reflects the table's D call only, with no check against the DNA. TRBV21-1 is a known pseudogene. The CDR3 sequence is 16 residues long.

V is TRBV6-1 and J is TRBJ1-2, with D tentatively TRBD1 (6 bases). V dropped 4 bases and J dropped 5 bases, with 20 bases sitting between them. CDR1 is MNHNS, CDR2 SASEGT, per germline. The CDR3 consists of 16 residues. The CDR3 region has the DNA TGTGCCAGCAGTGTATCCGGGACAACCAGTGGGTATGGCTACACCTTC. Its protein product is CASSVSGTTSGYGYTF.

V and J are TRBV5-1 and TRBJ2-2; weak D call: TRBD2 (6 bases). This CDR3 is built from 14 residues. The germline gives CDR1 SGHRS, CDR2 YFSETQ. Trimming removed 0 bases at V and 4 bases at J, with 7 bases between. The chain's CDR3 is CASSLAGGTGELFF. CDR3 sequence (DNA): TGCGCCAGCAGCTTGGCCGGGGGCACCGGGGAGCTGTTTTTT. The complete variable domain, with remaining parts taken from reference TRBV5-1 and TRBJ2-2, reads KAGVTQTPRYLIKTRGQQVTLSCSPISGHRSVSWYQQTPGQGLQFLFEYFSETQRNKGNFPGRFSGRQFSNSRSEMNVSTLELGDSALYLCASSLAGGTGELFFGEGSRLTVL.

The chain links TRBV19 to TRBJ1-4; D gene unclear. Germline loops: CDR1 LNHDA, CDR2 SQIVND (reference sequence). CDR3 size: 15 residues. Between the trimmed V and J ends, which lost 7 bases and 5 bases, there was a span of 17 bases. CDR3 nucleotides: TGTGCCAGTAAAACAATCGGGCAGAGCAATGAAAAACTGTTTTTT. This encodes CASKTIGQSNEKLFF.

This clone was detected once. This chain links TRBV19 with TRBJ1-5; TRBD1 aligns across 7 bases. The CDR3 consists of 15 residues. The trim removed 4 bases at V and 5 bases at J, leaving 8 bases unmatched. Germline CDR1 is LNHDA and CDR2 is SQIVND (reference sequence). The CDR3 sequence: CASSTHRGGDQPQHF. DNA for the CDR3: TGTGCCAGTAGTACGCACAGGGGCGGAGATCAGCCCCAGCATTTT.

The chain uses TRBV7-2 and TRBJ2-3; D perhaps matches TRBD1 (6 bases). V gave up 0 bases and J gave up 1 base, with 17 bases separating them. Per the germline V gene, CDR1 is SGHTA and CDR2 is FQGNSA. The CDR3 has 18 residues. The CDR3 DNA sequence: TGTGCCAGCAGCTTAGCCCCGACAGGATCTTTACGCACAGATACGCAGTATTTT. Its translation: CASSLAPTGSLRTDTQYF.

This chain joins TRBV27 and TRBJ2-1; TRBD1 is a possible D gene (6 bases). CDR3 length equals 13 residues. Germline V CDR1 and CDR2: MNHEY, SMNVEV (reference sequence). Trimming took 4 bases from V and 9 from J, leaving 13 bases between them. CDR3 region: CASSSYRVGEQFF. CDR3 nucleotide sequence: TGTGCCAGCAGTTCATACAGGGTGGGTGAGCAGTTCTTC.

The rearrangement links TRBV28 to TRBJ1-5, with no clear D. Trimming left V 2 bases short and J 7 bases short, with 9 bases between. The length of the CDR3 is 13 residues. Per germline, CDR1 MDHEN and CDR2 SYDVKM. CDR3 region: CASSLNRPQPQHF. DNA of the CDR3: TGTGCCAGCAGTTTAAATAGGCCCCAGCCCCAGCATTTT.

This chain connects TRBV7-3 to TRBJ2-2, with D uncertain. Germline V gene data show CDR1 as SGHTA and CDR2 as FQGTGA. V was clipped by 5 bases and J by 3 bases, with 4 bases between them. The CDR3 spans 12 residues. The CDR3: CASSHDTGELFF. The CDR3 coding sequence is TGTGCCAGCAGCCATGACACCGGGGAGCTGTTTTTT.

The CDR3: CASRSPGQGSGQETQYF. The CDR3 region has the DNA TGTGCCAGCAGAAGTCCGGGACAGGGGAGTGGGCAAGAGACCCAGTACTTC. The V and J genes are TRBV28 and TRBJ2-5; 10 positions agree with TRBD1. Germline assignment: CDR1 MDHEN and CDR2 SYDVKM. Losses at the gene ends were 6 bases for V and 2 bases for J; bases not matched to a gene: 12. The CDR3 is 17 amino acids.

The chain links TRBV2 to TRBJ2-1; 9 bases are shared with TRBD1. The length of the CDR3 is 15 residues. CDR1 is SNHLY and CDR2 is FYNNEI in the germline V gene. V dropped 5 bases and J dropped 8; count of bases not matched to a gene: 10. The CDR3 loop reads CASSFGQGRRDEQFF. The CDR3 region has the DNA TGTGCCAGCAGTTTCGGACAGGGGCGACGGGATGAGCAGTTCTTC.

CDR3 sequence reads: CASSAETGVSAYPDTQYF. For the CDR3, the DNA is TGTGCCAGCAGCGCGGAAACAGGGGTTTCTGCCTACCCGGATACGCAGTATTTT. The chain uses TRBV9 and TRBJ2-3; 7 bases match TRBD1. The V gene end was trimmed by 3 bases and the J gene end by 6 bases; junction bases not matched to a gene: 19. The CDR3 contains 18 residues. Germline values: CDR1 SGDLS, CDR2 YYNGEE.

The chain links TRBV28 to TRBJ1-2; D possibly corresponds to TRBD1 (5 bases). This CDR3 has 15 residues. Germline assignment: CDR1 MDHEN and CDR2 SYDVKM. V was shortened by 8 bases and J by 4 bases, with 20 bases between the two germline ends. The DNA for the CDR3 is TGTGCCAGCCAAAGACCCCTGGGGGGGAGCTATGGCTACACCTTC. Residues: CASQRPLGGSYGYTF.

This sequence joins TRBV7-2 and TRBJ2-1, with TRBD1 matching 8 bases. The CDR3 contains 14 residues. V trimming: 1 base; J trimming: 4 bases; junction bases outside the gene matches: 0. Germline lookup yields CDR1 SGHTA and CDR2 FQGNSA. The CDR3 loop is CASSLGTGYNEQFF. DNA of the CDR3: TGTGCCAGCAGCTTAGGGACAGGGTACAATGAGCAGTTCTTC.

The chain carries TRBV18 and TRBJ2-1; 14 bases align to TRBD2. V lost 0 bases to trimming and J lost 8 bases; unmatched junction nucleotides: 3. Germline-derived CDR1 and CDR2 are KGHSH and LQKENI. The CDR3 extends over 16 amino acids. The CDR3 region is CASSPPGTSGSHEQFF. Here the CDR3 DNA reads TGTGCCAGCTCACCACCAGGGACTAGCGGGAGCCATGAGCAGTTCTTC.

The chain employs TRBV18 and TRBJ2-7, with 7 bases identical to TRBD1. Germline V gene data show CDR1 as KGHSH and CDR2 as LQKENI. CDR3 length equals 15 residues. V trimming: 4 bases; J trimming: 0 bases; junction bases outside the gene matches: 6. CDR3 sequence: CASSLGTVTSYEQYF. The CDR3 DNA reads as TGTGCCAGCTCACTGGGGACAGTCACCTCCTACGAGCAGTACTTC.

This chain uses TRBV7-7 with TRBJ2-2, with D possibly TRBD1 on 6 matching bases. The CDR3 is 16 amino acids. Germline CDR1 is SSHAT and CDR2 is FNYEAQ (reference sequence). The V gene lost 5 bases and the J gene lost 6 bases, with 19 bases spanning the gap. For the CDR3, the DNA is TGTGCCAGCAGCCCTACCCCCCAGGGGTGGGCCGGGGAGCTGTTTTTT. It translates to CASSPTPQGWAGELFF.